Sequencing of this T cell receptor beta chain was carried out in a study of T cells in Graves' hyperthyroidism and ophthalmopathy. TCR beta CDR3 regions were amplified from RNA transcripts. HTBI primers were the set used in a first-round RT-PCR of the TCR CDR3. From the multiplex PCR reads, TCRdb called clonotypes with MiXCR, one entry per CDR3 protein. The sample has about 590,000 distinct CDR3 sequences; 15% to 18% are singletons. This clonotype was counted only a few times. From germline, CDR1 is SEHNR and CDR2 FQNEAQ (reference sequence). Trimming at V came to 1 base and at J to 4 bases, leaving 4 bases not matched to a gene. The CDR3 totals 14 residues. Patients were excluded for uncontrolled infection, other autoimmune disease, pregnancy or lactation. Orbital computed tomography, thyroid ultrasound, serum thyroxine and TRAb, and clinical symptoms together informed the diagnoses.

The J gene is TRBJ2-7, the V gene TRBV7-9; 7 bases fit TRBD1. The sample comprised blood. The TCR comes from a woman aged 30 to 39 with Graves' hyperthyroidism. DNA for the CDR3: TGTGCCAGCAGCTTAGAACAGGGGTGGTACGAGCAGTACTTC. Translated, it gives CASSLEQGWYEQYF.